Shown below are 9 T cell receptor beta chains from a single sample sequenced in a study of shared clonotypes between healthy human individuals. Generated by immunoSEQ multiplex PCR, the TCRdb table keeps only in-frame clones and is missing some. The data contain about 560,000 clones, roughly four fifths of them seen just once; the ten biggest clones take up 9.5% to 15%. Sequencing used PBMCs. The receptors here all came from a woman in her 40s in good health. Some clones in this sample may be carry-over from other donors' samples.

The CDR3 nucleotides are TGTGCCAGCAGTTACTCTAAGGTTAACTATGGCTACACCTTC. Its protein is CASSYSKVNYGYTF. This chain joins TRBV6-6 and TRBJ1-2; no firm D call. V gave up 0 bases and J gave up 1 base, with 6 bases separating them. Germline assignment: CDR1 MNHNY and CDR2 SVGAGI (reference sequence). This CDR3 region has 14 residues.

V and J are TRBV27 and TRBJ2-7; 11 bases are a match to TRBD2. Germline CDR1 reads MNHEY; CDR2 reads SMNVEV (reference sequence). Trimming removed 7 bases from V and 3 bases from J; junction bases left unmatched: 14. The CDR3 is 17 residues long. The CDR3 DNA reads as TGTGCCAGCACCTCTTTGGAACTAGCGGGAGCACGCTACGAGCAGTACTTC. It specifies CASTSLELAGARYEQYF.

The chain links TRBV10-3 to TRBJ2-7; possible D gene TRBD2, 6 bases. CDR3 size: 13 residues. With 4 bases removed from V and 4 bases from J, the gap between germline ends came to 11 bases. Germline CDR1 reads ENHRY; CDR2 reads SYGVKD. The CDR3 DNA reads TGTGCCATCAGTGCAGCGGGTCGGTACGAGCAGTACTTC. Its protein product is CAISAAGRYEQYF.

This chain joins TRBV18 and TRBJ1-1; no definite D call. CDR1 is KGHSH and CDR2 is LQKENI in the germline V gene. The CDR3 has 15 amino acids. The V end lost 3 bases, the J end lost 5 bases, and 16 bases lay between the germline ends. CDR3 region: CASSPYPPGETEAFF. CDR3 coding DNA: TGTGCCAGCTCACCCTATCCCCCGGGAGAGACTGAAGCTTTCTTT.

This chain joins TRBV7-2 and TRBJ2-3; D gene uncertain. Looked up from germline, CDR1 is SGHTA and CDR2 is FQGNSA. Trimming took 5 bases from V and 0 from J, leaving 15 bases between them. CDR3 length: 16 residues. The CDR3: CASSLDRPASTDTQYF. The CDR3 nucleotides are TGTGCCAGCAGCCTCGATCGCCCTGCTAGCACAGATACGCAGTATTTT.

The chain joins TRBV5-1 to TRBJ2-1; the match to TRBD1 covers 8 bases. Germline values: CDR1 SGHRS, CDR2 YFSETQ. The J segment lost 7 bases and the V segment lost 5 bases, leaving 8 bases of the junction unmatched. The CDR3 totals 14 residues. This CDR3 reads CASRDPQGANEQFF. The CDR3, as DNA: TGCGCCAGCAGGGACCCCCAGGGGGCTAATGAGCAGTTCTTC.

V and J are TRBV4-3 and TRBJ1-4; 10 bases are shared with TRBD1. Germline values: CDR1 LGHNA, CDR2 YSLEER. J lost 2 bases, V lost 3 bases, and 3 bases had no gene match. The CDR3 is 16 residues long. The CDR3 DNA reads TGCGCCAGCAGCCACGGACAGGGGGAGACTAATGAAAAACTGTTTTTT. Translated: CASSHGQGETNEKLFF.

This clone was seen more than once but under ten times. The chain links TRBV7-2 to TRBJ2-3; a weak D match, TRBD1 (5 bases). Trimming took 5 bases from V and 4 from J, leaving 13 bases between them. The CDR3 sequence is 14 residues long. Germline loops: CDR1 SGHTA, CDR2 FQGNSA. CDR3 nucleotide sequence: TGTGCCAGCAGCCCACCGACAGATTCAGATACGCAGTATTTT. Amino acids: CASSPPTDSDTQYF.

This clone was observed once. The CDR3 DNA sequence: TGTGAAGGGGCACTAGCGGGCTCAGGGGCGTCGTACAATGAGCAGTTCTTC. Residues: CEGALAGSGASYNEQFF. The chain is built from TRBV11-3 and TRBJ2-1, with 9 bases that match TRBD2. The length of the CDR3 is 17 residues. Germline assignment: CDR1 SGHNT and CDR2 YENEEA.